A single sample is the source of the 11 T cell receptor beta chains below, sequenced in a study of control samples from healthy donors and cancer patients. The method was immunoSEQ multiplex PCR; TCRdb's version includes in-frame clones alone and lacks a portion of them. The table records 100,000 to 150,000 clones, roughly 90% of them present only once. What was sequenced was PBMCs. These TCRs come from a man aged 50-59 years with head and neck cancer.

This rearrangement joins TRBV7-9 to TRBJ2-1; possible D gene TRBD2, 6 bases. The CDR3 contains 14 residues. The germline CDR1 and CDR2 sequences are SEHNR and FQNEAQ (reference sequence). V lost 5 bases and J 2 bases, leaving 10 bases between the germline ends. The CDR3: CASSRAGPYNEQFF. The DNA for the CDR3 is TGTGCCAGCAGCAGGGCGGGACCCTACAATGAGCAGTTCTTC.

The rearrangement joins TRBV28 to TRBJ1-1; D gene uncertain. CDR1 is MDHEN and CDR2 is SYDVKM in the germline V gene. The CDR3 is 15 amino acids. With 5 bases removed from V and 2 bases from J, the gap between germline ends came to 15 bases. DNA for the CDR3: TGTGCCAGCAGTCGAACGGGAAATGGAAACACTGAAGCTTTCTTT. It yields the protein CASSRTGNGNTEAFF.

This chain joins TRBV14 and TRBJ2-5; D unclear. V lost 2 bases to trimming and J lost 2 bases, with 6 bases between them. Germline loops: CDR1 SGHDN, CDR2 FVKESK. The CDR3 consists of 13 residues. CDR3 loop: CASSQQMQETQYF. The DNA of the CDR3 is TGTGCCAGCAGCCAACAAATGCAAGAGACCCAGTACTTC.

V usage is TRBV14 and J usage is TRBJ1-2; no clear D. Germline V gene data show CDR1 as SGHDN and CDR2 as FVKESK. This CDR3 region has 12 residues. Trimming pared 4 bases from V and 4 bases from J, leaving 7 bases between. In DNA, the CDR3 is TGTGCCAGCAGCCCCACGGGCTATGGCTACACCTTC. Protein product: CASSPTGYGYTF.

The V call is TRBV18, the J call TRBJ1-6, with no clear D. Germline CDR1 reads KGHSH; CDR2 reads LQKENI. The V gene lost 2 bases and the J gene lost 8 bases, with 10 bases spanning the gap. The CDR3 has 14 residues. Here the CDR3 reads CASSPTVVYSPLHF. CDR3 in DNA: TGTGCCAGCTCACCAACGGTCGTCTATTCACCCCTCCACTTT.

The count of this clone is one. J is TRBJ2-3 and V is TRBV4-1; 9 positions match TRBD2. CDR1 is MGHRA, CDR2 YSYEKL, per germline. The CDR3 length is 15 residues. J lost 4 bases, V lost 2 bases, and 4 bases had no gene match. The CDR3 DNA reads TGCGCCAGCAGCCAAACGGGACTAGCTCCAGATACGCAGTATTTT. Residues: CASSQTGLAPDTQYF.

This clone was counted between two and nine times. The chain uses TRBV29-1 and TRBJ2-5; 9 bases align to TRBD2. Looked up from germline, CDR1 is SQVTM and CDR2 is ANQGSEA. The CDR3 runs 14 residues. The V segment lost 4 bases and the J segment 5 bases; nucleotides outside the gene matches: 8. In nucleotides, the CDR3 is TGCAGCGTTGGGCTAGCGGGGACGGGGGAGACCCAGTACTTC. This encodes CSVGLAGTGETQYF.

This sequence joins TRBV2 and TRBJ2-2; D is undetermined. The CDR3 consists of 16 residues. V was trimmed by 7 bases and J by 6 bases, leaving 21 bases between them. Looked up from germline, CDR1 is SNHLY and CDR2 is FYNNEI. The CDR3 sequence is CASKPTTNWIAGELFF. CDR3 coding DNA: TGTGCCAGCAAGCCGACGACAAATTGGATCGCCGGGGAGCTGTTTTTT.

The chain couples TRBV7-9 to TRBJ1-4; 7 bases fit TRBD1. Unmatched junction bases numbered 9, after V lost 5 bases and J lost 6 bases. CDR3 length: 15 amino acids. Germline assignment: CDR1 SEHNR and CDR2 FQNEAQ (reference sequence). CDR3 sequence: CASSKQGSRDEKLFF. The CDR3 DNA follows: TGTGCCAGCAGCAAACAGGGGTCTAGGGATGAAAAACTGTTTTTT.

The chain couples TRBV25-1 to TRBJ2-6; 8 bases fit TRBD1. The CDR3 has 17 amino acids. V lost 4 bases and J lost 3; bases outside the gene matches: 8. The germline gives CDR1 MGHDK, CDR2 SYGVNS. In DNA form, the CDR3 reads TGTGCCAGCAGTGGACGGACAGGGAAGCTTGGGGCCAACGTCCTGACTTTC. It codes for CASSGRTGKLGANVLTF.

In its sample, this clone was seen a few times. The CDR3 sequence: CASSYLGPSYTEAFF. CDR3 bases: TGTGCCAGCAGTTACCTAGGGCCTAGCTACACTGAAGCTTTCTTT. V and J are TRBV6-5 and TRBJ1-1; no reliable D call. The CDR3 sequence is 15 residues long. CDR1 and CDR2 (germline): MNHEY, SVGAGI. Trimming removed 2 bases at V and 3 bases at J, with 13 bases between.